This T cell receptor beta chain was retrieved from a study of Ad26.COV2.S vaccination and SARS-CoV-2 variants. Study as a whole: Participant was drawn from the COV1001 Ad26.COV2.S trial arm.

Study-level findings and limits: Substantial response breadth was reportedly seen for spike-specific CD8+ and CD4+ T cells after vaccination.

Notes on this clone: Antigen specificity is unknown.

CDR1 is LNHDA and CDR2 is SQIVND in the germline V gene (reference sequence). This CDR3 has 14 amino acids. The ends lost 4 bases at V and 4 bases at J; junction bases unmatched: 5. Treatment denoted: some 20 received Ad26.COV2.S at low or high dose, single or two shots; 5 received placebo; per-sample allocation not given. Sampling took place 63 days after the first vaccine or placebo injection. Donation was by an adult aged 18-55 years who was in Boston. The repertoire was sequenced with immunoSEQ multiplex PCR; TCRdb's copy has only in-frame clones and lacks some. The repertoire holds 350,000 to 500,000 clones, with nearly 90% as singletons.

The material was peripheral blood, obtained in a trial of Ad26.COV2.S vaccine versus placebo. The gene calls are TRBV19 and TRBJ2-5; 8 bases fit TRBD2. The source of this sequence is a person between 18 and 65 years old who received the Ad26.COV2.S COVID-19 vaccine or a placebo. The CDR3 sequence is CASSTSGGAETQYF. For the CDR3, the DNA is TGTGCCAGTAGTACGTCCGGGGGGGCAGAGACCCAGTACTTC.